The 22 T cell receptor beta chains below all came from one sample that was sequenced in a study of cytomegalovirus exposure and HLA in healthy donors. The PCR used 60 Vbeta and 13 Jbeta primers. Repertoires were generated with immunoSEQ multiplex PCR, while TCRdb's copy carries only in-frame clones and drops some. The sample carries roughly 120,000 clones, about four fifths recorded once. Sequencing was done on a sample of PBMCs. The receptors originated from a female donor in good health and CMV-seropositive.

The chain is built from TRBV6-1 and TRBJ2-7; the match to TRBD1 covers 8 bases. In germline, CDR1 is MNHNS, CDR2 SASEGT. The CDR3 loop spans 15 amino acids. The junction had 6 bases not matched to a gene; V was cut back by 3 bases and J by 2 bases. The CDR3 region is CASSDPTGAPYEQYF. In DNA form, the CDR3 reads TGTGCCAGCAGTGACCCGACAGGGGCCCCCTACGAGCAGTACTTC.

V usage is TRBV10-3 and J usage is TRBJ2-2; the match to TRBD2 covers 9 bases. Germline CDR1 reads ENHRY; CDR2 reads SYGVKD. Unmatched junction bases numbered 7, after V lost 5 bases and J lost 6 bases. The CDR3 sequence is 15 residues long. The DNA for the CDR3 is TGTGCCATCAGTCGAGGGACTAGCTACGCCGGGGAGCTGTTTTTT. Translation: CAISRGTSYAGELFF.

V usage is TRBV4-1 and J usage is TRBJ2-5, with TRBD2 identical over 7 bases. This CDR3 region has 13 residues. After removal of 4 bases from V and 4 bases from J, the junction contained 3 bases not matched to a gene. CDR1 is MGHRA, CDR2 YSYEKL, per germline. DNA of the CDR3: TGCGCCAGCAGCCTAATAGCGGGAGAGACCCAGTACTTC. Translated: CASSLIAGETQYF.

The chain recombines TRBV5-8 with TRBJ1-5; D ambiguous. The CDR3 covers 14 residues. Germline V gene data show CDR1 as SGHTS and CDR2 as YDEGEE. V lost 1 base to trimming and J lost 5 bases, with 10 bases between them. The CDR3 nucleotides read TGTGCCAGCAGCTTGCGCACACGCCATCAGCCCCAGCATTTT. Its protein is CASSLRTRHQPQHF.

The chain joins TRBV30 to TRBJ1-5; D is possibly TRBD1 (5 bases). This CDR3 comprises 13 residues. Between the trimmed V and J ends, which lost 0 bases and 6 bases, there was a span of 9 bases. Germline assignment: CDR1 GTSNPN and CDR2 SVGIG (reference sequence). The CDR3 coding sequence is TGTGCCTGGAGTGTCAGGGCGGTTCAGCCCCAGCATTTT. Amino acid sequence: CAWSVRAVQPQHF.

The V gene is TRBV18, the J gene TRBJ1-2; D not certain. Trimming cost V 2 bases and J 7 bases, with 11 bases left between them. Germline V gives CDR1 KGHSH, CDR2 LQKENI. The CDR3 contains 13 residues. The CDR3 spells CASSPGERTGYTF. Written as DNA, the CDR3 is TGTGCCAGCTCACCAGGGGAGCGGACTGGCTACACCTTC.

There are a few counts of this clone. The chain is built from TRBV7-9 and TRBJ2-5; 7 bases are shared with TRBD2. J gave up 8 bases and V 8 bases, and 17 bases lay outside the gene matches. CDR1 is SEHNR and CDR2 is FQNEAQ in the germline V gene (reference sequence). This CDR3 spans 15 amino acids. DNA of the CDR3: TGTGCCAGCCTCGGGCCTAAAGCGGGACCTAACACCCAGTACTTC. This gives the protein CASLGPKAGPNTQYF.

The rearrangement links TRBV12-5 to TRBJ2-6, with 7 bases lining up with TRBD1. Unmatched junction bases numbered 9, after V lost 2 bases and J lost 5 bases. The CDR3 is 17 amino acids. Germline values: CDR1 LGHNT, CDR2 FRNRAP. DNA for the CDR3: TGTGCTAGTGGTTTGCAACAGGGGTATCCTAGGGCCAACGTCCTGACTTTC. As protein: CASGLQQGYPRANVLTF.

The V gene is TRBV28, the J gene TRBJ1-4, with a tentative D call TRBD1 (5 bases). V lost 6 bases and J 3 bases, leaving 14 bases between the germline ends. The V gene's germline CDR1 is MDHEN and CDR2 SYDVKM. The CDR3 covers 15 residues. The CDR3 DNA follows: TGTGCCAGCAGCCCGTCCAGGGCATCTAATGAAAAACTGTTTTTT. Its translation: CASSPSRASNEKLFF.

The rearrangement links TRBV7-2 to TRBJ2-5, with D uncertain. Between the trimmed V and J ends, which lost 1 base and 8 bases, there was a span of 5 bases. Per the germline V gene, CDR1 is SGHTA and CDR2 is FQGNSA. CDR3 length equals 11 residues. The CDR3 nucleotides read TGTGCCAGCAGCTTAGGGAGAACCCAGTACTTC. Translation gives CASSLGRTQYF.

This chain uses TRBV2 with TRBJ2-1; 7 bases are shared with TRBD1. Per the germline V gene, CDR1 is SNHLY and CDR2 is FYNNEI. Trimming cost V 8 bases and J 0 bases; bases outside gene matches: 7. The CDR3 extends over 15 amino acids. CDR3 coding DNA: TGTGCCAGCCCTAAACAGGGGAGCTCCTACAATGAGCAGTTCTTC. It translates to CASPKQGSSYNEQFF.

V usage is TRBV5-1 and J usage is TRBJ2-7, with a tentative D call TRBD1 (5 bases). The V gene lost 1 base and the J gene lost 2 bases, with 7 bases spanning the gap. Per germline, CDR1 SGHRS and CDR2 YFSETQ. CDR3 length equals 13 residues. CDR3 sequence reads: CASSLSTAYEQYF. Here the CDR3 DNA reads TGCGCCAGCAGCTTGTCGACAGCCTACGAGCAGTACTTC.

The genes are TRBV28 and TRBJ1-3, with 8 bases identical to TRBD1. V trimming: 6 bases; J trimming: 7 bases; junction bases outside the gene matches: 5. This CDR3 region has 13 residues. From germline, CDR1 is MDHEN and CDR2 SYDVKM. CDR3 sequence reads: CASRGQDVNTIYF. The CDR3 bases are TGTGCCAGCAGGGGACAGGATGTGAACACCATATATTTT. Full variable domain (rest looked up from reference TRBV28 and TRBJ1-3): DVKVTQSSRYLVKRTGEKVFLECVQDMDHENMFWYRQDPGLGLRLIYFSYDVKMKEKGDIPEGYSVSREKKERFSLILESASTNQTSMYLCASRGQDVNTIYFGEGSWLTVV.

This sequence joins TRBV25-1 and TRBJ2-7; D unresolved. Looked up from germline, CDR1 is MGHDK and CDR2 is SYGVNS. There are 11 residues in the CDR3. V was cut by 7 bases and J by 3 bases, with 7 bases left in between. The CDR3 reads CASTRNYEQYF. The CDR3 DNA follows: TGTGCCAGCACCAGAAACTACGAGCAGTACTTC.

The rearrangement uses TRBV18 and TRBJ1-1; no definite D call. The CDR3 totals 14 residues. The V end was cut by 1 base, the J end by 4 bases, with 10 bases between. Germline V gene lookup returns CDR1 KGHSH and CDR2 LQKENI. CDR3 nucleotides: TGTGCCAGCTCACCACGGGCAGAACCCACTGAAGCTTTCTTT. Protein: CASSPRAEPTEAFF.

The CDR3 reads CASSSFGQVSGNTIYF. CDR3 DNA sequence: TGTGCCAGCAGCTCCTTTGGGCAGGTCTCTGGAAACACCATATATTTT. V usage is TRBV9 and J usage is TRBJ1-3; D not certain. This CDR3 comprises 16 residues. Trimming stripped 4 bases from V and 0 bases from J, with 14 bases between. The V gene's germline CDR1 is SGDLS and CDR2 YYNGEE.

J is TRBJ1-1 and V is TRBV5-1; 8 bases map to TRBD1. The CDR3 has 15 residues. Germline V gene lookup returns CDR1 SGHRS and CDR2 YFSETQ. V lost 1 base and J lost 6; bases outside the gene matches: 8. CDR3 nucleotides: TGCGCCAGCAGCTTGTCGGTTCAGGGGGCGTCTGAAGCTTTCTTT. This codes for CASSLSVQGASEAFF.

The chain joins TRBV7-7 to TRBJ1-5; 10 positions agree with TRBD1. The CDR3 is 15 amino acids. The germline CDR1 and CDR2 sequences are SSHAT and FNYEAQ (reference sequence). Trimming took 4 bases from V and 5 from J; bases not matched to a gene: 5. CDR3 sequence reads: CASSSAGTGDQPQHF. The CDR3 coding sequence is TGTGCCAGCAGCTCAGCCGGGACAGGGGATCAGCCCCAGCATTTT.

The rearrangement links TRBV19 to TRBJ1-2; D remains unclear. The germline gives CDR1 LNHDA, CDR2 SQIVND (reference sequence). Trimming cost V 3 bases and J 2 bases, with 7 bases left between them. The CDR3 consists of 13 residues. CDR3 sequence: CASSININYGYTF. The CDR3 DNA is TGTGCCAGTAGTATCAACATAAACTATGGCTACACCTTC.

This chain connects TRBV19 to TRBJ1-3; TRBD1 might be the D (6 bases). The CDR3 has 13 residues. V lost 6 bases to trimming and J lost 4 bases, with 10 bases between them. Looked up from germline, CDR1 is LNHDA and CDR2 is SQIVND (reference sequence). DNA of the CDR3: TGTGCCAGTAGGGGGGCGCCGGGAAACACCATATATTTT. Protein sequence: CASRGAPGNTIYF. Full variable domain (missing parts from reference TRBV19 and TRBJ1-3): DGGITQSPKYLFRKEGQNVTLSCEQNLNHDAMYWYRQDPGQGLRLIYYSQIVNDFQKGDIAEGYSVSREKKESFPLTVTSAQKNPTAFYLCASRGAPGNTIYFGEGSWLTVV.

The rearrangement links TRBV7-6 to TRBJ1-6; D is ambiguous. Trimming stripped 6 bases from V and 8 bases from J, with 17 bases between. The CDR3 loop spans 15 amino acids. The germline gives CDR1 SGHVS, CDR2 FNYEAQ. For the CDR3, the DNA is TGTGCCAGCAGTTCTCAGCGCCAGATTTATTCACCCCTCCACTTT. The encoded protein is CASSSQRQIYSPLHF.

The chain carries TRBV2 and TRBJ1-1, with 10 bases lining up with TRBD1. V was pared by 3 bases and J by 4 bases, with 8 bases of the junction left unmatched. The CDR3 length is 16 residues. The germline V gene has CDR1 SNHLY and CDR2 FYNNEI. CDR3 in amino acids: CASSDRQGAPSTEAFF. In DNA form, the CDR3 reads TGTGCCAGCAGTGATCGACAGGGGGCGCCGAGCACTGAAGCTTTCTTT. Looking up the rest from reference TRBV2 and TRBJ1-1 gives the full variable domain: EPEVTQTPSHQVTQMGQEVILRCVPISNHLYFYWYRQILGQKVEFLVSFYNNEISEKSEIFDDQFSVERPDGSNFTLKIRSTKLEDSAMYFCASSDRQGAPSTEAFFGQGTRLTVV.